Sequencing of this TCR beta chain was carried out in a study of PD-1 blockade in classical Hodgkin lymphoma. From germline, CDR1 is SGHRS and CDR2 YFSETQ. After removal of 3 bases from V and 7 bases from J, the junction contained 11 bases not matched to a gene. The CDR3 sequence is 16 residues long. The method was immunoSEQ multiplex PCR; TCRdb's version includes in-frame clones alone and lacks a portion of them. The data hold about 58,000 clones, with approximately 90% observed a single time. Relapses following autologous stem cell transplantation were seen in all patients, with brentuximab vedotin exposure varying.

The V call is TRBV5-1, the J call TRBJ2-5; 11 bases fit TRBD2. This sequence originates from a human donor with classical Hodgkin lymphoma. Sequencing was performed on peripheral blood mononuclear cells (PBMCs), taken before the second cycle of nivolumab. The CDR3 coding sequence is TGCGCCAGCAGCTCCGGGACTAGCGGAGCTTCTGGGACCCAGTACTTC. Residues: CASSSGTSGASGTQYF.